These T cell receptor beta chains were read from a single sample in a study of cytomegalovirus exposure and HLA in healthy donors. The protocol was immunoSEQ multiplex PCR, while the TCRdb copy is restricted to in-frame clones and leaves out a portion. The table has 250,000 to 350,000 clones, 75% to 85% seen once. Sample: PBMCs. The receptors originated from a girl aged 2 to 10 in good health and CMV-seronegative. The CDR3 runs from the conserved cysteine through the conserved F or W. D genes are given only for firm matches. A clone size is listed for some rows: how often the clone was seen (once, few, many), or a class if it is expanded.

>TRBV11-2|TRBJ2-1|TRBD2|-
CASSLMSAGGYNEQFF
TGTGCCAGCAGCTTAATGTCAGCGGGAGGCTACAATGAGCAGTTCTTC
>TRBV30|TRBJ2-1|-|-
CAWSWGGGYNEQFF
TGTGCCTGGAGTTGGGGAGGTGGCTACAATGAGCAGTTCTTC
>TRBV5-5|TRBJ1-5|-|-
CASSLGSRDSNQPQHF
TGTGCCAGCAGCTTGGGGTCCAGGGATAGCAATCAGCCCCAGCATTTT
>TRBV29-1|TRBJ2-7|-|once
CSARTPSSYEQYF
TGCAGCGCCAGGACACCCAGCTCCTACGAGCAGTACTTC
>TRBV11-2|TRBJ2-5|-|-
CASSPTGTADETQYF
TGTGCCAGCAGCCCGACCGGGACTGCAGACGAGACCCAGTACTTC
>TRBV29-1|TRBJ1-1|-|-
CSRGFVPNTEAFF
TGCAGCAGGGGGTTCGTGCCGAACACTGAAGCTTTCTTT
>TRBV27|TRBJ2-7|TRBD2|once
CASSTGTSGPTDF
TGTGCCAGCAGCACCGGGACTAGCGGGCCGACCGACTTC
>TRBV27|TRBJ2-3|TRBD1|-
CASSPRSMGQGGLGTDTQYF
TGTGCCAGCAGTCCCCGCTCAATGGGACAGGGAGGTCTTGGGACAGATACGCAGTATTTT
>TRBV25-1|TRBJ2-7|-|few
CASSDPRATVYEQYF
TGTGCCAGCAGTGATCCGAGAGCGACAGTTTACGAGCAGTACTTC
>TRBV14|TRBJ2-1|-|-
CASSHPGYREVYNEQFF
TGTGCCAGCAGCCACCCCGGTTATAGGGAGGTCTACAATGAGCAGTTCTTC
>TRBV9|TRBJ2-1|TRBD2|-
CASSPDSGKQFF
TGTGCCAGCAGCCCCGATAGCGGGAAGCAGTTCTTC
>TRBV5-1|TRBJ2-1|TRBD2|-
CASSATGLGSNEQFF
TGCGCCAGCAGCGCGACGGGACTAGGGTCCAATGAGCAGTTCTTC
>TRBV30|TRBJ1-5|-|once
CAWSARRAGVRNQPQHF
TGTGCCTGGAGTGCCCGGCGGGCAGGGGTCCGGAATCAGCCCCAGCATTTT
>TRBV21-1|TRBJ1-3|-|-
CASSDRGPKGGNTIYF
TGTGCCAGCAGCGACAGGGGGCCCAAAGGAGGAAACACCATATATTTT
>TRBV2|TRBJ1-4|TRBD1|-
CASSRRDSNEKLFF
TGTGCCAGCAGTCGTCGGGACAGTAATGAAAAACTGTTTTTT
>TRBV27|TRBJ2-7|TRBD2|-
CASSLSPAKGLAHYEQYF
TGTGCCAGCAGTTTATCCCCGGCTAAGGGACTAGCTCACTACGAGCAGTACTTC
>TRBV28|TRBJ1-6|TRBD1|-
CASSPGTGNSPLHF
TGTGCCAGCAGTCCCGGGACAGGGAATTCACCCCTCCACTTT
>TRBV7-3|TRBJ1-1|-|-
CASSQGPNTEAFF
TGTGCCAGCAGCCAGGGGCCGAACACTGAAGCTTTCTTT
>TRBV7-4|TRBJ2-1|-|-
CASSLPGNDNEQFF
TGTGCCAGCAGCTTGCCGGGGAATGACAATGAGCAGTTCTTC
>TRBV9|TRBJ2-5|TRBD1|once
CASSRDRGSGQETQYF
TGTGCCAGCAGCCGGGACAGAGGGTCGGGCCAAGAGACCCAGTACTTC
>TRBV4-1|TRBJ1-1|-|-
CASSQEGLPEEEAFF
TGCGCCAGCAGCCAAGAGGGACTTCCCGAGGAAGAAGCTTTCTTT